The 25 T cell receptor beta chains below all came from one sample that was sequenced in a study of Ad26.COV2.S vaccination and SARS-CoV-2 variants. Regarding treatment: around 19 received Ad26.COV2.S at low or high dose, single or two shots; 5 received placebo; per-sample allocation not given. Day 63 after the first injection of vaccine or placebo was the sampling time. The data were produced by immunoSEQ multiplex PCR, yet TCRdb's version contains in-frame clones alone and is incomplete. The sample yields about 320,000 clones, around 83% seen once. Here the sequenced sample was peripheral blood, taken in a trial of Ad26.COV2.S vaccine versus placebo. These receptors were collected from a person aged 18 to 59 who received the Ad26.COV2.S COVID-19 vaccine or a placebo.

This chain uses TRBV3-1 (or the pseudogene TRBV3-2) with TRBJ2-3; D might be TRBD1 (6 bases). Per the germline V gene, CDR1 is LGHDT and CDR2 is YNNKEL (reference sequence). The CDR3 is 19 amino acids. V was clipped by 4 bases and J by 2 bases, with 25 bases between them. The CDR3 sequence: CASSPEKGTQGQNTDTQYF. CDR3 nucleotides: TGTGCCAGCAGCCCAGAGAAAGGGACACAAGGCCAAAACACAGATACGCAGTATTTT.

This sequence joins TRBV4-1 and TRBJ2-3; no definite D call. Germline V gene sequence: CDR1 MGHRA, CDR2 YSYEKL. The germline V and J ends were trimmed by 1 base and 0 bases, with 17 bases remaining between them. CDR3 size: 18 residues. The chain's CDR3 is CASSQAGRRAASTDTQYF. DNA for the CDR3: TGCGCCAGCAGCCAAGCAGGTAGAAGGGCCGCTAGCACAGATACGCAGTATTTT.

J is TRBJ2-3 and V is TRBV19, with 8 bases that match TRBD1. V trimming: 0 bases; J trimming: 4 bases; junction bases outside the gene matches: 6. The CDR3 extends over 16 amino acids. CDR1 is LNHDA, CDR2 SQIVND, per germline (reference sequence). CDR3 loop: CASSIDRTGRADTQYF. The CDR3 nucleotides read TGTGCCAGTAGTATAGACCGGACAGGGCGGGCAGATACGCAGTATTTT.

The chain joins TRBV7-2 to TRBJ1-1, with 7 bases matching TRBD1. The junction had 11 bases not matched to a gene; V was cut back by 5 bases and J by 5 bases. The germline V gene has CDR1 SGHTA and CDR2 FQGNSA. This CDR3 is 15 amino acids long. The CDR3 region is CASSPPGGVWTEAFF. CDR3 sequence (DNA): TGTGCCAGCAGCCCCCCAGGGGGAGTTTGGACTGAAGCTTTCTTT.

This sequence joins TRBV18 and TRBJ1-2; no clear D. Trimming stripped 4 bases from V and 4 bases from J, with 19 bases between. The CDR3 runs 16 residues. The V gene's germline CDR1 is KGHSH and CDR2 LQKENI. CDR3 region: CASSQYTMVGGYGYTF. The CDR3 region has the DNA TGTGCCAGCTCACAATATACGATGGTTGGTGGCTATGGCTACACCTTC.

The gene calls are TRBV7-9 and TRBJ1-1, with D perhaps TRBD1 (6 bases). In germline, CDR1 is SEHNR, CDR2 FQNEAQ (reference sequence). With 3 bases removed from V and 11 bases from J, the gap between germline ends came to 13 bases. The CDR3 totals 12 residues. The CDR3 bases are TGTGCCAGCAGCTTGGGGGGGCAGGTGGCTTTCTTT. Protein sequence: CASSLGGQVAFF.

The chain links TRBV3-1 (or the pseudogene TRBV3-2) to TRBJ1-1; no clear D. Germline V gene lookup returns CDR1 LGHDT and CDR2 YNNKEL (reference sequence). The CDR3 runs to 13 residues. Trimming pared 1 base from V and 6 bases from J, leaving 9 bases between. The CDR3 is CASSQGGRAEAFF. CDR3 DNA: TGTGCCAGCAGCCAAGGGGGTCGGGCTGAAGCTTTCTTT.

The rearrangement links TRBV7-3 to TRBJ2-3, with a possible D match to TRBD1 (6 bases). CDR3 size: 14 residues. The V gene lost 3 bases and the J gene lost 5 bases, with 12 bases spanning the gap. CDR1 and CDR2 from the germline V gene are SGHTA and FQGTGA. As DNA, the CDR3 is TGTGCCAGCAGCTTGGGACACTGGCTAGATACGCAGTATTTT. It yields the protein CASSLGHWLDTQYF.

The V call is TRBV20-1, the J call TRBJ2-5; 7 bases are shared with TRBD1. The junction had 9 bases not matched to a gene; V was cut back by 3 bases and J by 5 bases. The CDR3 length is 14 residues. Germline CDR1 is DFQATT and CDR2 is SNEGSKA (reference sequence). CDR3 bases: TGCAGTGCTAGTAGGGGGCAAGTGCGGGAGACCCAGTACTTC. It is translated as CSASRGQVRETQYF.

The chain employs TRBV7-2 and TRBJ1-1; the D gene is possibly TRBD1 (6 bases). CDR3 size: 13 residues. Germline loops: CDR1 SGHTA, CDR2 FQGNSA. V lost 1 base and J lost 3, with 6 bases in between. CDR3 bases: TGTGCCAGCAGCTTAGACAGGGACACTGAAGCTTTCTTT. It is translated as CASSLDRDTEAFF.

The chain combines TRBV25-1 with TRBJ1-1; no reliable D call. The CDR3 loop spans 14 amino acids. V lost 4 bases to trimming and J lost 0 bases, with 9 bases between them. Germline V gives CDR1 MGHDK, CDR2 SYGVNS. CDR3 sequence reads: CASSAGELNTEAFF. The CDR3, as DNA: TGTGCCAGCAGTGCCGGGGAATTGAACACTGAAGCTTTCTTT.

The V gene is TRBV11-2, the J gene TRBJ2-7, with D unresolved. Trimming shortened V by 0 bases and J by 3 bases, and 12 bases separated the two germline ends. Germline CDR1 is SGHAT and CDR2 is FQNNGV. The CDR3 contains 15 residues. The CDR3 sequence is CASSLESSEVYEQYF. CDR3 nucleotide sequence: TGTGCCAGCAGCTTAGAGTCCAGTGAGGTCTACGAGCAGTACTTC.

J is TRBJ2-7 and V is TRBV7-6, with a tentative D call TRBD2 (6 bases). V lost 1 base to trimming and J lost 1 base, with 23 bases between them. This CDR3 is 19 amino acids long. Germline V lookup: CDR1 SGHVS, CDR2 FNYEAQ. CDR3 nucleotide sequence: TGTGCCAGCAGCTTAGTCGGTTGGGTGATGCAGGGAGGATCCTACGAGCAGTACTTC. Its protein product is CASSLVGWVMQGGSYEQYF.

This chain links TRBV6-2 or TRBV6-3 with TRBJ1-1; D unclear. The CDR3 extends over 18 amino acids. Looked up from germline, CDR1 is MNHEY and CDR2 is SVGEGT. The V end lost 4 bases, the J end lost 6 bases, and 27 bases lay between the germline ends. The DNA of the CDR3 is TGTGCCAGCAGTTCCGCGGTGGGGAAGATTCTTTTGGCCCCTGAAGCTTTCTTT. This codes for CASSSAVGKILLAPEAFF.

This clone was seen just once. The chain has TRBV18 and TRBJ1-1; D unresolved. Germline CDR1 is KGHSH and CDR2 is LQKENI. The CDR3 covers 13 residues. V lost 0 bases and J lost 6, with 8 bases in between. The CDR3 sequence: CASSPPRDSEAFF. The CDR3 DNA sequence: TGTGCCAGCTCACCACCGAGGGATTCTGAAGCTTTCTTT.

This rearrangement joins TRBV10-3 to TRBJ2-3; D remains ambiguous. The CDR3 contains 13 residues. Germline lookup yields CDR1 ENHRY and CDR2 SYGVKD. Trimming pared 5 bases from V and 3 bases from J, leaving 9 bases between. CDR3 in DNA: TGTGCCATCAGTAAAGAGGCAACAGATACGCAGTATTTT. The encoded protein is CAISKEATDTQYF.

The J gene is TRBJ1-1, the V gene TRBV13; the D gene is possibly TRBD1 (6 bases). There are 15 residues in the CDR3. The germline CDR1 and CDR2 sequences are PRHDT and FYEKMQ (reference sequence). V gave up 5 bases and J gave up 6 bases, with 19 bases separating them. The CDR3, as DNA: TGTGCCAGCAGCCCCGCGGGCGGGGGGCTCTCTGAAGCTTTCTTT. This translates into CASSPAGGGLSEAFF.

The V and J genes are TRBV5-5 and TRBJ1-4; 7 bases map to TRBD1. The germline CDR1 and CDR2 sequences are SGHKS and YYEKEE (reference sequence). The CDR3 is 13 residues long. The junction had 10 bases not matched to a gene; V was cut back by 10 bases and J by 7 bases. The CDR3 spells CASRQGGGEKLFF. DNA of the CDR3: TGTGCCTCCCGACAGGGAGGGGGTGAAAAACTGTTTTTT.

This chain links TRBV25-1 with TRBJ2-5; TRBD1 is a possible D gene (5 bases). The CDR3 consists of 15 residues. V was clipped by 1 base and J by 4 bases, with 13 bases between them. CDR1 is MGHDK, CDR2 SYGVNS, per germline. The CDR3 DNA follows: TGTGCCAGCAGTGAATGGGGCACCGGCGGAGAGACCCAGTACTTC. The encoded protein is CASSEWGTGGETQYF.

V usage is TRBV21-1 and J usage is TRBJ2-7; the table names TRBD1, a call not compared with the DNA. TRBV21-1 is tagged as a pseudogene. This CDR3 is 17 amino acids long. CDR3 in DNA: TGTGCCAGCAGCAAACAGGGTCTGGGACAGGGCGGCCACGAGCAGTACTTC. The encoded protein is CASSKQGLGQGGHEQYF.

Comment on this clone: A junction boundary mismatches the germline segment, possibly from a read error. The gene calls are TRBV20-1 and TRBJ2-5, with D perhaps matching TRBD1 (5 bases). The CDR3 runs to 8 residues. Germline-derived CDR1 and CDR2 are DFQATT and SNEGSKA (reference sequence). CDR3 bases: TGCAGTGCTGGGGCCCCTCACTTC. Its protein is CSAGAPHF.

This clone came up a few times. In DNA, the CDR3 is TGTGCCAGCAGTGACCAAGTCTATGGCTACACCTTC. Translation: CASSDQVYGYTF. The genes are TRBV25-1 and TRBJ1-2; D gene uncertain. V lost 3 bases, J lost 4 bases, and 6 bases lay in between. The germline CDR1 and CDR2 sequences are MGHDK and SYGVNS. The CDR3 sequence is 12 residues long.

V usage is TRBV30 and J usage is TRBJ1-3; no clear D. From germline, CDR1 is GTSNPN and CDR2 SVGIG (reference sequence). V lost 4 bases and J lost 0, with 7 bases in between. The CDR3 contains 13 residues. CDR3 loop: CAWTSFSGNTIYF. The CDR3 DNA sequence: TGTGCCTGGACCTCTTTCTCTGGAAACACCATATATTTT.

The rearrangement links TRBV28 to TRBJ1-5, with 7 bases aligning to TRBD1. This CDR3 has 15 amino acids. CDR1 MDHEN and CDR2 SYDVKM come from the germline V gene. V shed 6 bases, J shed 7 bases, and the junction held 12 bases outside the gene matches. Written as DNA, the CDR3 is TGTGCCAGCAGCCAATCGACAGGGATAAACCAGCCCCAGCATTTT. It translates to CASSQSTGINQPQHF.

The rearrangement links TRBV9 to TRBJ1-2; 11 positions match TRBD1. The CDR3 loop spans 16 amino acids. The J segment lost 8 bases and the V segment lost 0 bases, leaving 9 bases of the junction unmatched. The germline V gene encodes CDR1 SGDLS and CDR2 YYNGEE. Here the CDR3 DNA reads TGTGCCAGCAGCGTAGGTTCCGGGACAGGGGGAGTAGGCTACACCTTC. It specifies CASSVGSGTGGVGYTF.